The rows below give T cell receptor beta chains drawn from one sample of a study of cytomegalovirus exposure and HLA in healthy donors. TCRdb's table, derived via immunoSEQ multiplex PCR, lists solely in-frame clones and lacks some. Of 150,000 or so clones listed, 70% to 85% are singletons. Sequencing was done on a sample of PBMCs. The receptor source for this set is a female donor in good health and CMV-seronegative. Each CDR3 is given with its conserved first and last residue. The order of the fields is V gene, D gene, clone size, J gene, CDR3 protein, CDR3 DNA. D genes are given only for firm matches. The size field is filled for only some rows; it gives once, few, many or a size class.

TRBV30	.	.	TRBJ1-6	CAWNRDNSPLHF	TGTGCCTGGAACAGGGACAATTCACCCCTCCACTTT
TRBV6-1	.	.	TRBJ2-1	CASSERGRWNEQFF	TGTGCCAGCAGTGAAAGGGGCCGATGGAATGAGCAGTTCTTC
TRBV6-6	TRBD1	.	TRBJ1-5	CASSLGQEPNQPQHF	TGTGCCAGCAGCCTCGGACAGGAGCCCAATCAGCCCCAGCATTTT
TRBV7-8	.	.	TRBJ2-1	CASSSQVGGSYNEQFF	TGTGCCAGCAGCTCCCAGGTAGGGGGCTCCTACAATGAGCAGTTCTTC
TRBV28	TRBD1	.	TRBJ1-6	CASSSGQGDSPLHF	TGTGCCAGCAGTTCTGGACAGGGTGATTCACCCCTCCACTTT
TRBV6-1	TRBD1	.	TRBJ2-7	CASSVRGRYEQYF	TGTGCCAGCAGTGTAAGGGGGCGATACGAGCAGTACTTC
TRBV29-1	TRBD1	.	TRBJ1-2	CSGWPGQGDGYTF	TGCAGCGGTTGGCCTGGACAGGGAGATGGCTACACCTTC
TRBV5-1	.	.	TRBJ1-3	CASSLAEGLGSRNTIYF	TGCGCCAGCAGCTTGGCCGAGGGTCTCGGCTCTCGAAACACCATATATTTT
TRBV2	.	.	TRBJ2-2	CASTSSSGELFF	TGTGCCAGCACGAGCTCCTCCGGGGAGCTGTTTTTT
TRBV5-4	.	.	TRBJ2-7	CASSLDQRIYEQYF	TGTGCCAGCAGCTTGGACCAGCGGATCTACGAGCAGTACTTC
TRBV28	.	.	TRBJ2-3	CASSSSPDGGLTDTQYF	TGTGCCAGCAGTTCGTCCCCCGATGGAGGGTTGACAGATACGCAGTATTTT
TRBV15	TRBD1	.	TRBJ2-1	CATSRAGQGAYEQFF	TGTGCCACCAGCAGGGCAGGACAGGGGGCTTATGAGCAGTTCTTC
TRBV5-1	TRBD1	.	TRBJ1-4	CASSPIGTGEKLFF	TGCGCCAGCAGCCCTATAGGGACAGGGGAAAAACTGTTTTTT
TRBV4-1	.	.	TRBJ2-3	CASSLLLPDSEGETQYF	TGCGCCAGCAGCCTCCTCCTCCCGGACAGTGAGGGAGAAACGCAGTATTTT
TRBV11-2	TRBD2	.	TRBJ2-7	CASSLYGLGGSEQYF	TGTGCCAGCAGCTTATATGGTTTAGGCGGGAGCGAGCAGTACTTC
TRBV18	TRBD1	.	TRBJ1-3	CASSPPVPGQGNTIYF	TGTGCCAGCTCACCGCCCGTCCCGGGACAGGGAAACACCATATATTTT
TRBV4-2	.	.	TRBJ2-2	CATLWGPTGELFF	TGTGCCACCCTGTGGGGCCCTACCGGGGAGCTGTTTTTT
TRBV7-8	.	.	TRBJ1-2	CASSLTHNGGLGGYTF	TGTGCCAGCAGCTTAACCCATAACGGGGGGTTAGGAGGCTACACCTTC
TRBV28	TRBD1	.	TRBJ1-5	CASSFYDRVNQPQHF	TGTGCCAGCAGTTTCTACGACAGGGTCAATCAGCCCCAGCATTTT
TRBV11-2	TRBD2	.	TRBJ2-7	CASSPPGLAIHEQYF	TGTGCCAGCAGTCCCCCGGGACTAGCGATCCACGAGCAGTACTTC
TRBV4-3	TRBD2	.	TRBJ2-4	CASSQGTSGRGTKNIQYF	TGCGCCAGCAGCCAAGGAACTAGCGGGAGGGGTACCAAAAACATTCAGTACTTC
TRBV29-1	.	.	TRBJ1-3	CSVDSGLAGNTIYF	TGCAGCGTTGACTCAGGGCTCGCTGGAAACACCATATATTTT
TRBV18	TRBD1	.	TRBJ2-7	CASSPSGQGFYEQYF	TGTGCCAGCTCGCCGTCTGGACAGGGATTCTACGAGCAGTACTTC
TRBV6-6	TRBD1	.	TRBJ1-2	CASSSGTAIGYTF	TGTGCCAGCAGTTCCGGGACAGCGATTGGCTACACCTTC
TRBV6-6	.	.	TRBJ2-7	CASSYGGSGGSYEQYF	TGTGCCAGCAGTTACGGTGGCTCTGGTGGCTCCTACGAGCAGTACTTC
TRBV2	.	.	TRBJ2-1	CASSVDFRDEQFF	TGTGCCAGCAGTGTGGACTTCCGGGATGAGCAGTTCTTC
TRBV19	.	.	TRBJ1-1	CASSTPRRGNTEAFF	TGTGCCAGTAGTACCCCTCGGAGAGGGAACACTGAAGCTTTCTTT
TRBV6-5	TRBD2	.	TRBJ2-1	CASSYASGIYNEQFF	TGTGCCAGCAGTTATGCTAGCGGGATCTACAATGAGCAGTTCTTC
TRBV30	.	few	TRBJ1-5	CAWSVQGGPSQHF	TGTGCCTGGAGTGTACAAGGAGGGCCGTCCCAGCATTTT
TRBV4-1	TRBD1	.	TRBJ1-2	CASSQADRGNYGYTF	TGCGCCAGCAGCCAAGCCGACAGGGGGAACTATGGCTACACCTTC
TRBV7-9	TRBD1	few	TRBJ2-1	CASSSNRDREEQFF	TGTGCCAGCAGCTCCAACCGGGACAGGGAGGAGCAGTTCTTC
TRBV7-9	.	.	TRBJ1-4	CASSPQEAPGHKMKGKLFF	TGTGCCAGCAGCCCCCAGGAAGCACCGGGACATAAAATGAAGGGAAAACTGTTTTTT
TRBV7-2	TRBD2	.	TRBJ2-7	CASSFGLAGGYEQYF	TGTGCCAGCAGCTTCGGACTAGCGGGAGGCTACGAGCAGTACTTC
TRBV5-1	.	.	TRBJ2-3	CASRLAPSTDTQYF	TGCGCCAGCAGACTAGCCCCAAGCACAGATACGCAGTATTTT
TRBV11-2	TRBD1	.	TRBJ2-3	CASSNTPGTGGMDTQYF	TGTGCCAGCAGCAATACCCCCGGGACAGGGGGCATGGATACGCAGTATTTT
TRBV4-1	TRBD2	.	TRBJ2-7	CASSQDGLAETYEQYF	TGCGCCAGCAGCCAAGATGGACTAGCGGAAACCTACGAGCAGTACTTC
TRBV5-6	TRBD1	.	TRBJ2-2	CASSLKGQGIGELFF	TGTGCCAGCAGCTTGAAGGGACAGGGGATCGGGGAGCTGTTTTTT